These T cell receptor beta chains were read from a single sample in a study of T cell responses to AZD1222 COVID-19 vaccine. Sequencing used immunoSEQ multiplex PCR; TCRdb keeps in-frame clones, though not all of them. The sample consists of about 64,000 clones, about 80% of them appearing once. The source was peripheral blood, collected 28 days after the second AZD1222 dose. The receptors come from an adult who received the AZD1222 COVID-19 vaccine. Both conserved end residues are part of each CDR3. D genes are given only for firm matches. A clone size is listed for some rows: how often the clone was seen (once, few, many), or a class if it is expanded.

abundance: .
j_gene: TRBJ1-3
v_gene: TRBV11-2
d_gene: TRBD1
CDR3aa: CASSLGQGSGNTIYF
CDR3nt: TGTGCCAGCAGCTTAGGACAGGGATCTGGAAACACCATATATTTT

abundance: .
j_gene: TRBJ2-1
v_gene: TRBV2
d_gene: TRBD2
CDR3aa: CASRGGGGNNEQFF
CDR3nt: TGTGCCAGCCGGGGAGGCGGGGGAAACAATGAGCAGTTCTTC

abundance: once
j_gene: TRBJ2-7
v_gene: TRBV5-6
d_gene: .
CDR3aa: CASSTITGSDEQYF
CDR3nt: TGTGCCAGCAGCACCATAACAGGGTCGGACGAGCAGTACTTC

abundance: .
j_gene: TRBJ2-5
v_gene: TRBV28
d_gene: .
CDR3aa: CASSLEGTSETQYF
CDR3nt: TGTGCCAGCTCCCTGGAGGGGACTTCGGAGACCCAGTACTTC

abundance: .
j_gene: TRBJ1-1
v_gene: TRBV4-1
d_gene: .
CDR3aa: CASSQASYSGRGNTEAFF
CDR3nt: TGCGCCAGCAGCCAAGCGTCATACTCGGGGAGGGGAAACACTGAAGCTTTCTTT

abundance: .
j_gene: TRBJ1-4
v_gene: TRBV2
d_gene: .
CDR3aa: CASSERSIATNEKLFF
CDR3nt: TGTGCCAGCAGTGAAAGGTCGATTGCAACTAATGAAAAACTGTTTTTT

abundance: .
j_gene: TRBJ2-5
v_gene: TRBV5-6
d_gene: .
CDR3aa: CASSLAGVQETQYF
CDR3nt: TGTGCCAGCAGCTTAGCAGGGGTCCAAGAGACCCAGTACTTC

abundance: .
j_gene: TRBJ1-3
v_gene: TRBV19
d_gene: .
CDR3aa: CASASRASGNTIYF
CDR3nt: TGTGCCAGCGCCAGCCGGGCCTCTGGAAACACCATATATTTT

abundance: .
j_gene: TRBJ2-5
v_gene: TRBV2
d_gene: TRBD2
CDR3aa: CASSGLAGGLETQYF
CDR3nt: TGTGCCAGCAGTGGGTTAGCGGGGGGGTTAGAGACCCAGTACTTC

abundance: .
j_gene: TRBJ2-7
v_gene: TRBV6-5
d_gene: .
CDR3aa: CASSVQGGTPYEQYF
CDR3nt: TGTGCCAGCAGCGTTCAGGGGGGTACCCCCTACGAGCAGTACTTC

abundance: .
j_gene: TRBJ1-2
v_gene: TRBV12-3/TRBV12-4
d_gene: .
CDR3aa: CATSRGNYGYTF
CDR3nt: TGTGCCACCTCCAGGGGAAACTATGGCTACACCTTC

abundance: once
j_gene: TRBJ1-2
v_gene: TRBV6-5
d_gene: .
CDR3aa: CASSKQGFFDGYTF
CDR3nt: TGTGCCAGCAGTAAACAGGGATTCTTTGATGGCTACACCTTC

abundance: .
j_gene: TRBJ1-2
v_gene: TRBV6-6
d_gene: .
CDR3aa: CASSYSSPNYGYTF
CDR3nt: TGTGCCAGCAGTTACTCGAGCCCTAACTATGGCTACACCTTC

abundance: .
j_gene: TRBJ2-6
v_gene: TRBV6-6
d_gene: .
CDR3aa: CASRGALDPGANVLTF
CDR3nt: TGTGCCAGCAGAGGGGCACTCGACCCCGGGGCCAACGTCCTGACTTTC

abundance: .
j_gene: TRBJ1-4
v_gene: TRBV5-5
d_gene: .
CDR3aa: CASSPLASTEKLFF
CDR3nt: TGTGCCAGCAGCCCTTTGGCGAGCACTGAAAAACTGTTTTTT

abundance: .
j_gene: TRBJ1-5
v_gene: TRBV6-5
d_gene: TRBD1
CDR3aa: CASAGQRNQPQHF
CDR3nt: TGTGCCAGCGCGGGACAGCGGAATCAGCCCCAGCATTTT

abundance: .
j_gene: TRBJ2-5
v_gene: TRBV9
d_gene: TRBD1
CDR3aa: CASSGGTGGLETQYF
CDR3nt: TGTGCCAGCAGCGGCGGGACAGGGGGCTTGGAGACCCAGTACTTC

abundance: .
j_gene: TRBJ1-4
v_gene: TRBV2
d_gene: .
CDR3aa: CASRGLNEKLFF
CDR3nt: TGTGCCAGCAGGGGCTTGAATGAAAAACTGTTTTTT

abundance: .
j_gene: TRBJ1-3
v_gene: TRBV19
d_gene: .
CDR3aa: CASSRTDPSGNTIYF
CDR3nt: TGTGCCAGTAGTAGGACGGACCCCTCTGGAAACACCATATATTTT

abundance: .
j_gene: TRBJ2-7
v_gene: TRBV4-3
d_gene: TRBD1
CDR3aa: CASSQDYRGFYEQYF
CDR3nt: TGCGCCAGCAGCCAAGACTACAGGGGATTCTACGAGCAGTACTTC

abundance: .
j_gene: TRBJ1-5
v_gene: TRBV15
d_gene: .
CDR3aa: CATTKIGRDQPQHF
CDR3nt: TGTGCCACCACCAAGATAGGTAGGGATCAGCCCCAGCATTTT

abundance: few
j_gene: TRBJ2-5
v_gene: TRBV29-1
d_gene: .
CDR3aa: CSVEGRGEETQYF
CDR3nt: TGCAGCGTTGAGGGCAGGGGGGAAGAGACCCAGTACTTC

abundance: .
j_gene: TRBJ2-5
v_gene: TRBV6-2/TRBV6-3
d_gene: .
CDR3aa: CASSYGSGEGQETQYF
CDR3nt: TGTGCCAGCAGTTACGGGTCAGGGGAGGGCCAAGAGACCCAGTACTTC

abundance: once
j_gene: TRBJ1-2
v_gene: TRBV2
d_gene: .
CDR3aa: CASRTRGLNGYTF
CDR3nt: TGTGCCAGCAGGACCCGGGGGCTGAATGGCTACACCTTC

abundance: .
j_gene: TRBJ1-5
v_gene: TRBV5-8
d_gene: TRBD1
CDR3aa: CASRSSRPRGQGPNQPQHF
CDR3nt: TGTGCCAGCAGATCCTCCAGGCCCCGGGGACAGGGGCCCAATCAGCCCCAGCATTTT

abundance: .
j_gene: TRBJ1-6
v_gene: TRBV7-2
d_gene: .
CDR3aa: CASSLLENSPLHF
CDR3nt: TGTGCCAGCAGCTTACTAGAAAATTCACCCCTCCACTTT

abundance: few
j_gene: TRBJ2-3
v_gene: TRBV27
d_gene: TRBD2
CDR3aa: CASSTRTSGGDTQYF
CDR3nt: TGTGCCAGCAGTACCCGGACTAGCGGGGGTGATACGCAGTATTTT

abundance: .
j_gene: TRBJ2-5
v_gene: TRBV3-1/TRBV3-2
d_gene: .
CDR3aa: CASSHSTGKTQYF
CDR3nt: TGTGCCAGCAGCCACTCCACAGGGAAGACCCAGTACTTC

abundance: .
j_gene: TRBJ1-5
v_gene: TRBV5-8
d_gene: .
CDR3aa: CASSFDISNQPQHF
CDR3nt: TGTGCCAGCAGCTTTGACATTAGCAATCAGCCCCAGCATTTT

abundance: .
j_gene: TRBJ2-3
v_gene: TRBV10-3
d_gene: .
CDR3aa: CAISGGARRANTQYF
CDR3nt: TGTGCCATCAGTGGCGGGGCTAGACGGGCGAATACGCAGTATTTT

abundance: .
j_gene: TRBJ2-5
v_gene: TRBV21-1
d_gene: .
CDR3aa: CASSKALSRGETQYF
CDR3nt: TGTGCCAGCAGCAAAGCGCTCTCAAGGGGGGAGACCCAGTACTTC

abundance: .
j_gene: TRBJ2-1
v_gene: TRBV5-1
d_gene: .
CDR3aa: CASSQQVVGFYNEQFF
CDR3nt: TGCGCCAGCAGCCAGCAGGTGGTAGGATTCTACAATGAGCAGTTCTTC

abundance: few
j_gene: TRBJ1-1
v_gene: TRBV6-2/TRBV6-3
d_gene: .
CDR3aa: CASSYRGVIGEAFF
CDR3nt: TGTGCCAGCAGTTACCGGGGGGTGATCGGTGAAGCTTTCTTT

abundance: .
j_gene: TRBJ1-1
v_gene: TRBV30
d_gene: .
CDR3aa: CAWSGQLNTEAFF
CDR3nt: TGTGCCTGGAGTGGACAGTTGAACACTGAAGCTTTCTTT

abundance: .
j_gene: TRBJ2-1
v_gene: TRBV25-1
d_gene: .
CDR3aa: CASSDWRGSSYNEQFF
CDR3nt: TGTGCCAGCAGTGATTGGAGGGGTAGCTCCTACAATGAGCAGTTCTTC

abundance: .
j_gene: TRBJ1-2
v_gene: TRBV5-1
d_gene: .
CDR3aa: CASSLAGKGGYTF
CDR3nt: TGCGCCAGCAGCTTGGCAGGGAAGGGTGGCTACACCTTC

abundance: .
j_gene: TRBJ1-3
v_gene: TRBV7-6
d_gene: .
CDR3aa: CASSLAPRPRSSGNTIYF
CDR3nt: TGTGCCAGCAGCTTAGCCCCCAGGCCCCGAAGCTCTGGAAACACCATATATTTT

abundance: .
j_gene: TRBJ1-1
v_gene: TRBV7-2
d_gene: .
CDR3aa: CASSSTQGNTEAFF
CDR3nt: TGTGCCAGCAGCTCAACACAGGGGAACACTGAAGCTTTCTTT

abundance: .
j_gene: TRBJ1-5
v_gene: TRBV6-1
d_gene: .
CDR3aa: CASSEAQEGQPQHF
CDR3nt: TGTGCCAGCAGTGAAGCACAGGAGGGGCAGCCCCAGCATTTT

abundance: .
j_gene: TRBJ2-7
v_gene: TRBV28
d_gene: TRBD1
CDR3aa: CASRRDRGRYEQYF
CDR3nt: TGTGCCAGCAGACGAGACAGGGGGCGGTACGAGCAGTACTTC